This is a list of T cell receptor beta chains from one sample in a study of Graves' ophthalmopathy and Graves' hyperthyroidism. TCRdb reprocessed the multiplex PCR reads via MiXCR and lists one record per CDR3 protein. The data hold 300,000 to 500,000 distinct CDR3 sequences, with just over 15% observed a single time. Sequenced material: peripheral blood. These receptors all stem from a woman aged 18-29 years with stable Graves' hyperthyroidism. CDR3s include the opening cysteine and the closing phenylalanine or tryptophan. The D gene is left open where the match is weak. Clone size, where shown, is once, few, many, or a class for clones that have expanded.

j_call clone_size d_call v_call cdr3_aa cdr3_nt
TRBJ1-5 many - TRBV2 CASTRVPPNQPQHF TGTGCCAGCACCCGGGTCCCGCCGAATCAGCCCCAGCATTTT
TRBJ2-7 - - TRBV6-1 CASSGGYSSYEQYF TGTGCCAGCTCTGGGGGGTACAGCTCCTACGAGCAGTACTTC
TRBJ1-5 few - TRBV6-1 CASSDQPVSNQPQHF TGTGCCAGCAGTGATCAGCCTGTTAGCAATCAGCCCCAGCATTTT
TRBJ1-2 many - TRBV12-3/TRBV12-4 CASSLRGGSQIDGYTF TGTGCCAGCAGTCTCCGGGGGGGTTCGCAAATAGATGGCTACACCTTC
TRBJ1-2 - TRBD1 TRBV12-3/TRBV12-4 CASSPGQGLYYGYTF TGTGCCAGCAGCCCGGGACAGGGTCTATACTATGGCTACACCTTC
TRBJ1-2 many - TRBV12-3/TRBV12-4 CASSLAGGGANGYTF TGTGCCAGCAGTTTAGCGGGCGGGGGGGCAAATGGCTACACCTTC
TRBJ1-5 many TRBD1 TRBV12-3/TRBV12-4 CASSFSQGASQPQHF TGTGCCAGCAGTTTTTCCCAGGGGGCAAGTCAGCCCCAGCATTTT
TRBJ1-1 many - TRBV20-1 CSARDGLQNTEAFF TGCAGTGCTAGAGATGGACTCCAGAACACTGAAGCTTTCTTT
TRBJ2-7 many - TRBV12-3/TRBV12-4 CASSPTGMPPYEQYF TGTGCCAGCAGCCCGACCGGGATGCCCCCCTACGAGCAGTACTTC
TRBJ1-5 - - TRBV4-1 CASSQGRGRNQPQHF TGCGCCAGCAGCCAAGGCAGGGGACGCAATCAGCCCCAGCATTTT
TRBJ2-5 many - TRBV20-1 CSARDTTRGQETQYF TGCAGTGCTAGAGACACGACTAGGGGCCAAGAGACCCAGTACTTC
TRBJ2-6 many - TRBV11-2 CASSQKSRGAEANVLTF TGTGCCAGCAGCCAGAAGAGCAGGGGGGCTGAGGCCAACGTCCTGACTTTC
TRBJ1-2 many - TRBV6-1 CASSGQIAGLRGYTF TGTGCCAGCAGTGGGCAGATAGCCGGGCTACGGGGCTACACCTTC
TRBJ1-1 many TRBD1 TRBV6-1 CASRETGGTEVFF TGTGCCAGCAGGGAAACAGGGGGAACTGAAGTTTTCTTT
TRBJ1-5 few TRBD1 TRBV19 CASSFQGVAQPQHF TGTGCCAGTAGTTTCCAGGGGGTCGCTCAGCCCCAGCATTTT
TRBJ1-1 many - TRBV20-1 CSALEGGGWNTEAFF TGCAGTGCGCTAGAGGGGGGGGGCTGGAACACTGAAGCTTTCTTT
TRBJ2-5 many - TRBV11-2 CASSLLRAGVQETQYF TGTGCCAGCAGCTTACTACGTGCCGGGGTCCAAGAGACCCAGTACTTC
TRBJ2-5 many - TRBV12-3/TRBV12-4 CASSFRPAGQQETQYF TGTGCCAGCAGTTTCCGCCCGGCCGGGCAACAAGAGACCCAGTACTTC
TRBJ1-2 - - TRBV28 CASSPYPGLGDGYTF TGTGCCAGCAGTCCTTACCCGGGACTGGGGGATGGCTACACCTTC
TRBJ2-7 many - TRBV20-1 CSARNREGRYEQYF TGCAGTGCTAGGAACCGAGAGGGGCGCTACGAGCAGTACTTC
TRBJ2-1 few - TRBV2 CASSLPGVNEQFF TGTGCCAGCAGCCTCCCAGGGGTAAATGAGCAGTTCTTC
TRBJ1-2 many - TRBV18 CASSAQEAGGYTF TGTGCCAGCTCAGCCCAGGAGGCGGGCGGCTACACCTTC
TRBJ1-1 - TRBD1 TRBV12-3/TRBV12-4 CASSDRGVEAFF TGTGCCAGCAGCGACAGGGGGGTCGAAGCTTTCTTT
TRBJ1-1 - - TRBV19 CASFTSGQWQRVGTEAFF TGTGCCAGTTTTACCTCGGGGCAGTGGCAAAGGGTGGGCACTGAAGCTTTCTTT
TRBJ1-2 - - TRBV6-1 CASSEALGGDYGYTF TGTGCCAGCAGTGAAGCGTTGGGGGGGGACTATGGCTACACCTTC
TRBJ2-5 few - TRBV11-3 CASSLATVQGTQYF TGTGCCAGCAGCTTAGCGACAGTTCAAGGGACCCAGTACTTC
TRBJ2-2 few TRBD1 TRBV19 CAISTGEITGELFF TGTGCCATTAGTACAGGGGAGATCACCGGGGAGCTGTTTTTT
TRBJ2-7 - TRBD2 TRBV4-2 CASSQGLAGTIYEQYF TGTGCCAGCAGCCAGGGACTAGCGGGAACCATCTACGAGCAGTACTTC
TRBJ1-6 many - TRBV27 CASSFGLVNSPLHF TGTGCCAGCAGCTTTGGACTGGTTAATTCACCCCTCCACTTT
TRBJ1-2 - - TRBV19 CASSTKTGGYTF TGTGCCAGTAGCACAAAAACCGGTGGCTACACCTTC
TRBJ2-2 - - TRBV7-2 CASSLGGVTGELFF TGTGCCAGCAGCTTAGGCGGGGTAACCGGGGAGCTGTTTTTT
TRBJ1-1 - - TRBV29-1 CSSEGGLRTEAFF TGCAGCTCAGAGGGGGGCTTGAGAACTGAAGCTTTCTTT
TRBJ2-5 many TRBD1 TRBV12-3/TRBV12-4 CASSRTGVGETQYF TGTGCCAGCAGCCGGACAGGGGTAGGGGAGACCCAGTACTTC
TRBJ2-5 - - TRBV28 CASSPRLAYQETQYF TGTGCCAGCAGTCCCCGACTGGCCTACCAAGAGACCCAGTACTTC
TRBJ2-7 many - TRBV24-1 CATSENGGGEQYF TGTGCCACCAGTGAAAACGGGGGCGGAGAGCAGTACTTC
TRBJ1-5 - - TRBV18 CASSPQGGGQPQHF TGTGCCAGCTCACCACAGGGGGGAGGCCAGCCCCAGCATTTT
TRBJ2-7 - TRBD2 TRBV7-2 CVSRLAGLYEQYF TGTGTCAGTAGACTAGCGGGATTATACGAGCAGTACTTC
TRBJ2-7 many - TRBV6-1 CASSEWGEQYF TGTGCCAGCAGTGAATGGGGCGAGCAGTACTTC
TRBJ1-5 many - TRBV6-1 CASTKGGGENHPQHF TGTGCCAGCACCAAGGGGGGAGGGGAAAATCACCCCCAGCATTTT
TRBJ2-5 many TRBD2 TRBV6-2/TRBV6-3 CASSYPIPQLAGIQETQYF TGTGCCAGCAGTTACCCCATCCCACAACTAGCGGGGATCCAGGAGACCCAGTACTTC
TRBJ1-5 many TRBD1 TRBV12-3/TRBV12-4 CASSPRTGERQPQHF TGTGCCAGCAGTCCGAGGACAGGGGAGAGGCAGCCCCAGCATTTT
TRBJ2-7 many - TRBV18 CASSPTQGYEQYF TGTGCCAGCTCACCAACACAGGGCTACGAGCAGTACTTC
TRBJ2-5 many - TRBV7-3 CASSPGGGGLETQYF TGTGCCAGCAGCCCGGGTGGAGGGGGCTTGGAGACCCAGTACTTC
TRBJ2-7 many - TRBV29-1 CSVEDDRTYEQYF TGCAGCGTTGAAGATGACAGAACCTACGAGCAGTACTTC
TRBJ1-6 many - TRBV19 CASTEQRLNNSPLHF TGTGCCAGTACCGAACAGCGACTGAATAATTCACCCCTCCACTTT
TRBJ2-7 many - TRBV6-5 CASSYEARPNEQYF TGTGCCAGCAGTTACGAAGCTAGACCCAACGAGCAGTACTTC
TRBJ1-1 few TRBD1 TRBV6-2/TRBV6-3 CATSRQGPEAFF TGTGCCACCTCCCGACAGGGCCCTGAAGCTTTCTTT
TRBJ1-2 many - TRBV5-1 CASSLAPGTDYGYTF TGCGCCAGCAGCTTGGCTCCGGGTACGGACTATGGCTACACCTTC
TRBJ2-7 - - TRBV11-3 CASRLYEQYF TGTGCCAGCAGACTATACGAGCAGTACTTC
TRBJ2-5 few TRBD2 TRBV9 CASSVGWGLAGGHYQETQYF TGTGCCAGCAGCGTAGGATGGGGGCTAGCGGGGGGCCACTACCAAGAGACCCAGTACTTC
TRBJ1-1 many - TRBV6-2/TRBV6-3 CASSYSGRGKGAFF TGTGCCAGCAGTTACAGTGGCAGGGGAAAAGGAGCTTTCTTT
TRBJ2-7 many TRBD2 TRBV5-1 CASSLGASTSGSYEQYF TGCGCCAGCAGCTTGGGGGCCTCTACTAGCGGGTCCTACGAGCAGTACTTC
TRBJ1-1 many - TRBV6-1 CASTPPGRTNTEAFF TGTGCCAGCACCCCGCCCGGCAGGACGAACACTGAAGCTTTCTTT
TRBJ2-7 many - TRBV7-2 CASSLIGGPYEQYF TGTGCCAGCAGCTTAATCGGGGGACCATACGAGCAGTACTTC
TRBJ2-7 many TRBD2 TRBV12-3/TRBV12-4 CASSVTSGGLVEQYF TGTGCCAGCAGTGTGACTAGCGGGGGTTTGGTCGAGCAGTACTTC
TRBJ1-1 - - TRBV4-2 CASSQDLLRGGTEAFF TGTGCCAGCAGCCAAGACCTTTTGAGGGGGGGCACTGAAGCTTTCTTT
TRBJ2-7 - TRBD1 TRBV10-3 CASSGRPGQGASEQYF TGTGCCAGCAGTGGTCGACCGGGACAGGGGGCTTCCGAGCAGTACTTC
TRBJ2-7 many TRBD1 TRBV12-3/TRBV12-4 CASSARQGSYEQYF TGTGCCAGCAGTGCCCGACAGGGCTCCTACGAGCAGTACTTC
TRBJ1-2 many - TRBV19 CASSVKGDTYGYTF TGTGCCAGTAGTGTCAAAGGGGATACCTATGGCTACACCTTC
TRBJ1-5 many - TRBV12-3/TRBV12-4 CASSNGQLSNQPQHF TGTGCCAGCAGCAATGGACAGCTTAGCAATCAGCCCCAGCATTTT